The 10 T cell receptor beta chains presented below share a single source sample, sequenced in a study of T cells in Graves' hyperthyroidism and ophthalmopathy. The investigators amplified TCR beta CDR3 regions from RNA transcripts. The HTBI set primed first-round TCR CDR3 RT-PCR. Each CDR3 protein is one row after TCRdb ran MiXCR on the multiplex PCR reads. The sample shows some 600,000 distinct CDR3 sequences, approximately 15% of them seen only once. Sequencing input: blood. Source of these receptors: a woman aged 30 to 39 with Graves' hyperthyroidism that later progressed to Graves' ophthalmopathy.

This rearrangement joins TRBV2 to TRBJ2-7; TRBD1 agrees at 7 bases. The CDR3 sequence is 15 residues long. Germline V gives CDR1 SNHLY, CDR2 FYNNEI. Losses at the gene ends were 7 bases for V and 1 base for J; bases not matched to a gene: 10. CDR3 DNA sequence: TGTGCCAGCACCCTCGGACAGGTCCAATCCTACGAGCAGTACTTC. Its translation is CASTLGQVQSYEQYF.

This clonotype was observed a handful of times. The V call is TRBV30, the J call TRBJ1-2; possibly TRBD1 for D (6 bases). The CDR3 length is 15 residues. Trimming stripped 4 bases from V and 5 bases from J, with 20 bases between. Germline CDR1 GTSNPN, CDR2 SVGIG (reference sequence). Here the CDR3 reads CAWMRAGAPRYGYTF. The CDR3, as DNA: TGTGCCTGGATGCGGGCAGGGGCCCCAAGATATGGCTACACCTTC.

This clonotype was detected many times. The V call is TRBV30, the J call TRBJ2-3, with TRBD1 matching over 7 bases. The trim removed 0 bases at V and 5 bases at J, leaving 2 bases unmatched. Germline values: CDR1 GTSNPN, CDR2 SVGIG (reference sequence). The CDR3 is made up of 13 amino acids. The CDR3 is CAWSVPGGDTQYF. CDR3 DNA sequence: TGTGCCTGGAGTGTACCAGGGGGAGATACGCAGTATTTT.

This clonotype was observed at least ten times. The V call is TRBV9, the J call TRBJ2-7, with TRBD2 as a possible D gene (6 bases). CDR1 is SGDLS, CDR2 YYNGEE, per germline. This CDR3 region has 14 residues. V was trimmed by 0 bases and J by 1 base, leaving 8 bases between them. CDR3: CASSVGLASYEQYF. The CDR3 region has the DNA TGTGCCAGCAGCGTAGGGCTAGCGTCCTACGAGCAGTACTTC.

The chain carries TRBV5-1 and TRBJ1-1; weak D call: TRBD1 (5 bases). The germline V gene encodes CDR1 SGHRS and CDR2 YFSETQ. The ends were cut back, 3 bases at V and 5 bases at J, with 20 bases in the middle. The length of the CDR3 is 16 residues. In DNA, the CDR3 is TGCGCCAGCAGCTACAGAATGGGGCAGGGAGGGACTGAAGCTTTCTTT. It translates to CASSYRMGQGGTEAFF.

In its sample, this clonotype was seen a few times. The chain couples TRBV9 to TRBJ2-3; a weak D match, TRBD1 (6 bases). Trimming removed 3 bases from V and 2 bases from J, with 16 bases in between. This CDR3 contains 16 residues. CDR1 and CDR2 from the germline V gene are SGDLS and YYNGEE. The CDR3 DNA reads as TGTGCCAGCAGCGACGACAGGCACCTAGACACAGATACGCAGTATTTT. This sequence encodes CASSDDRHLDTDTQYF.

This clonotype was seen ten or more times. The CDR3 DNA is TGTGCCAGCAGCCTACAAATAGCGGGACACTTCAATGAGCAGTTCTTC. It encodes CASSLQIAGHFNEQFF. The chain recombines TRBV11-3 with TRBJ2-1; 8 nucleotides line up with TRBD2. J lost 6 bases, V lost 5 bases, and 12 bases had no gene match. Germline V gene data show CDR1 as SGHNT and CDR2 as YENEEA. CDR3 size: 16 residues.

This clonotype was seen many times. The chain joins TRBV28 to TRBJ2-7; either TRBD1 or TRBD2 may fit D (5 bases each). The CDR3 has 15 amino acids. Between the trimmed V and J ends, which lost 6 bases and 0 bases, there was a span of 15 bases. The germline CDR1 and CDR2 sequences are MDHEN and SYDVKM. CDR3 in amino acids: CASSSPRDGSYEQYF. The DNA of the CDR3 is TGTGCCAGCAGCTCTCCCCGGGACGGCTCCTACGAGCAGTACTTC.

This clonotype was recorded at least ten times. The CDR3 loop is CASSRPRLAGEQDTQYF. The CDR3 nucleotides are TGTGCCAGCAGCCGCCCCAGACTAGCGGGAGAACAAGATACGCAGTATTTT. This chain uses TRBV9 with TRBJ2-3; 12 bases align to TRBD2. There are 17 residues in the CDR3. Germline assignment: CDR1 SGDLS and CDR2 YYNGEE. V lost 4 bases and J lost 5; bases outside the gene matches: 11.

The chain links TRBV5-6 to TRBJ1-5; D is ambiguous. Trimming stripped 3 bases from V and 0 bases from J, with 19 bases between. The CDR3 is 18 amino acids. Germline CDR1 reads SGHDT; CDR2 reads YYEEEE. In DNA form, the CDR3 reads TGTGCCAGCAGCTACACCGGGAGAGAGGATTATAGCAATCAGCCCCAGCATTTT. This gives the protein CASSYTGREDYSNQPQHF.